Listed below are T cell receptor beta chains from one sample, sequenced in a study of blood T cell repertoires in COVID-19. Profiled with immunoSEQ multiplex PCR; TCRdb holds only in-frame clones, not every one. The profile shows about 61,000 clones, around four fifths of them singletons. The specimen sequenced was peripheral blood. These receptors all come from a man between 65 and 85 years old with acute or convalescent COVID-19. CDR3s include the opening cysteine and the closing phenylalanine or tryptophan. The order of the fields is clone size, V gene, D gene, J gene, CDR3 protein, CDR3 DNA. A D gene is named only where the DNA matches it firmly. Clone size, where shown, is once, few, many, or a class for clones that have expanded.

>.|TRBV28|.|TRBJ1-5
CASSWAGRPQHF
TGTGCCAGCAGTTGGGCAGGCCGGCCCCAGCATTTT
>.|TRBV10-3|TRBD1|TRBJ1-2
CAMARGQGMNGYTF
TGTGCCATGGCCCGCGGACAGGGGATGAATGGCTACACCTTC
>.|TRBV2|TRBD1|TRBJ2-7
CASSQASGQGYEQYF
TGTGCCAGCAGTCAAGCCTCGGGACAGGGCTACGAGCAGTACTTC
>.|TRBV5-1|TRBD1|TRBJ1-5
CASSRTGRNQPQHF
TGCGCCAGCAGCCGGACAGGGCGGAACCAGCCCCAGCATTTT
>.|TRBV20-1|.|TRBJ1-5
CSASLGGSNQPQHF
TGCAGTGCTAGTTTAGGCGGGAGCAATCAGCCCCAGCATTTT
>.|TRBV9|.|TRBJ1-1
CASSPSVGGRGAFF
TGTGCCAGCAGCCCATCTGTGGGGGGGAGAGGAGCTTTCTTT
>once|TRBV23-1|TRBD2|TRBJ2-7
CASSRTGGSSSYEQYF
TGCGCCAGCAGCCGAACCGGGGGGAGTAGCTCCTACGAGCAGTACTTC
>.|TRBV7-8|TRBD1|TRBJ2-2
CASSLATTGARKLFF
TGTGCCAGCAGCTTAGCCACGACAGGGGCTCGGAAGCTGTTTTTT
>.|TRBV27|TRBD1|TRBJ1-5
CASSLTGDPGRPQHF
TGTGCCAGCAGTTTGACAGGGGACCCGGGTCGGCCCCAGCATTTT
>once|TRBV11-2|TRBD2|TRBJ2-3
CASSHIAGGTDTQYF
TGTGCCAGCAGCCACATAGCGGGGGGGACAGATACGCAGTATTTT
>.|TRBV9|.|TRBJ1-5
CASSVGGYSNQPQHF
TGTGCCAGCAGCGTTGGAGGTTATAGCAATCAGCCCCAGCATTTT
>once|TRBV19|TRBD1|TRBJ2-5
CASSSPGQGTVQETQYF
TGTGCCAGTAGTTCTCCGGGACAGGGGACCGTTCAAGAGACCCAGTACTTC